This TCR beta chain was sequenced for a study of T cells expressing NK-cell markers. Study in general: Repertoire data for TCR beta were derived from sorted T cells (CD3+CD56+NKG2C+, CD3+CD56+NKG2C- and CD3+CD56-NKG2C+). Seven donors tested HCMV-seropositive and one tested seronegative among the eight sequenced.

This CDR3 region has 14 residues. The germline V gene has CDR1 MDHEN and CDR2 SYDVKM. As the method of synthesis, 5'RACE template switching with UMIs yielded TCR beta cDNA. TCRdb reanalyzed the 5' RACE reads and collapses them to one entry per CDR3 protein, without DNA. This sample's table has fewer than 400,000 distinct CDR3 sequences. Sequenced input: blood T cells: a sorted CD56 or NKG2C T cell subset, CD4+ or CD8+ T cells, or bulk PBMC T cells (not recorded which). The rearrangement links TRBV28 to TRBJ1-2; the TCRdb D gene call, TRBD1, has no DNA to confirm it. This receptor was identified in a man aged 18-75 years in good health. CDR3 sequence: CASSGDRNNYGYTF.